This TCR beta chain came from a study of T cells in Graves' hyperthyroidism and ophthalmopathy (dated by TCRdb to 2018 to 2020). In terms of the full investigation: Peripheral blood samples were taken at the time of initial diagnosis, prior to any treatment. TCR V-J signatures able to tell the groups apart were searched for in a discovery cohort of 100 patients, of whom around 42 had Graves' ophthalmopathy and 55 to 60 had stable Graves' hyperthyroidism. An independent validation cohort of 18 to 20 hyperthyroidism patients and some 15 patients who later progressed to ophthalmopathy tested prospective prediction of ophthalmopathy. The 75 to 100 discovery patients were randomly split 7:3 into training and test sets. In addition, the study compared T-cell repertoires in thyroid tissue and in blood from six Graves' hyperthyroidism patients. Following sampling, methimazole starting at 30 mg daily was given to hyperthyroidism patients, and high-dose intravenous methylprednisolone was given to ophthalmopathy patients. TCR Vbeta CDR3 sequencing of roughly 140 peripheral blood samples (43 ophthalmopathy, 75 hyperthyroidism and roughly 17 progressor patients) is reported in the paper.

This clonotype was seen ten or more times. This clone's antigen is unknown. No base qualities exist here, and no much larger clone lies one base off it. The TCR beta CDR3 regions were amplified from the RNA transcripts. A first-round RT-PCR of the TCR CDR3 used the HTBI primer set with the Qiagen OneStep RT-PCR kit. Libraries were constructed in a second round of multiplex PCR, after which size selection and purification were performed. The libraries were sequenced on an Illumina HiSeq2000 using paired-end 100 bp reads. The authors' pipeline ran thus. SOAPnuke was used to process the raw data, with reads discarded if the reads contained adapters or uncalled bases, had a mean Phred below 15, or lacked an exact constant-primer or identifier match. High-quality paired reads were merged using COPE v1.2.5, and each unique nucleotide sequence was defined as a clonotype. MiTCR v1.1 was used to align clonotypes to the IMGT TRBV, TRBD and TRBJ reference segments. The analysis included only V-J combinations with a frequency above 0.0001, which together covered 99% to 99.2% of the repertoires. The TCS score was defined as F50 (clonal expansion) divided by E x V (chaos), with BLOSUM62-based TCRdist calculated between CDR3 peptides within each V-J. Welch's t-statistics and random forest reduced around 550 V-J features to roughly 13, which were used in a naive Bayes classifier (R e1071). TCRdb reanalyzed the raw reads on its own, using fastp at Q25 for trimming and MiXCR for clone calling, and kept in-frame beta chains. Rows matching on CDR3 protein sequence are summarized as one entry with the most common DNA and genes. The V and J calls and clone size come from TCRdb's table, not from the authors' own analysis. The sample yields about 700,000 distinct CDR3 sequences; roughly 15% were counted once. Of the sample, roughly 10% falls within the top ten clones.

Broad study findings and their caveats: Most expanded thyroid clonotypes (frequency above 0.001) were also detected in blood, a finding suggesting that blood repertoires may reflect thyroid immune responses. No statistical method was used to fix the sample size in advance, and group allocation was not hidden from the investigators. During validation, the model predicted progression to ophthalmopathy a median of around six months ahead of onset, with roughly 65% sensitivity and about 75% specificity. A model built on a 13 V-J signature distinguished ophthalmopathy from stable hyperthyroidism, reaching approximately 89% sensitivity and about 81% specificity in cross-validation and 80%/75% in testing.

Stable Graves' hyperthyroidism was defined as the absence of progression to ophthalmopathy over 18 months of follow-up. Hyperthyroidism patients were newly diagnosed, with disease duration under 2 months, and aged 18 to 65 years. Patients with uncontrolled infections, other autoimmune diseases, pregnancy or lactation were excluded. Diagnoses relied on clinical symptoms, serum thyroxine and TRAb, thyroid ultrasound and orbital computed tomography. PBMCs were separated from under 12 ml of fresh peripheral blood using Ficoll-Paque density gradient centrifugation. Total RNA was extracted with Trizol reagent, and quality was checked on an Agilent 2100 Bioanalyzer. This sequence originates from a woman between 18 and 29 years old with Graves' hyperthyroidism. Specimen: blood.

The DNA sequence reads TGTGCCAGCAGCTTAGAGGGACAGGGAACGTATGGCTACACCTTC. It translates as CASSLEGQGTYGYTF. Here the chain combines TRBV7-8 and TRBJ1-2, with 9 junctional bases fitting TRBD1. Spanning cysteine to phenylalanine, the CDR3 consists of 15 amino acids. Kept here is only the CDR3 DNA, which spans 45 bases and is read in frame from base 1. Germline trimming: 1 base from V, 5 bases from J; junction bases outside gene matches: 5. From the germline V gene, CDR1 is SGHVS and CDR2 is FQNEAQ.